What follows are 7 T cell receptor beta chains derived from one specimen sequenced in a study of vaccination effects on CD4 cells after COVID-19. Antigens of these TCRs are unknown. Scientists isolated CD4+ T cells after a roughly ten-day culture period ended. Clones were read by immunoSEQ multiplex PCR, and TCRdb kept only the in-frame ones, dropping some. The profile shows under 50,000 clones, 74% of them singletons. The sample in question was CD4+ T cells from PBMCs cultured without peptide, obtained before COVID-19 vaccination. Every receptor here comes from a human donor who had a prior SARS-CoV-2 infection.

This chain links TRBV5-1 with TRBJ1-2; maybe TRBD1 (5 bases). CDR1 and CDR2 (germline): SGHRS, YFSETQ. CDR3 length: 14 residues. The ends were cut back, 4 bases at V and 2 bases at J, with 12 bases in the middle. CDR3 coding DNA: TGCGCCAGCAGCGAACAGGACGGGAACTATGGCTACACCTTC. This translates into CASSEQDGNYGYTF.

V usage is TRBV7-9 and J usage is TRBJ2-5; TRBD2 matches 9 bases. Germline lookup yields CDR1 SEHNR and CDR2 FQNEAQ (reference sequence). This CDR3 region has 14 residues. With V trimmed by 1 base and J by 5 bases, 2 bases remained unmatched. The DNA for the CDR3 is TGTGCCAGCAGCTTAGGACTAGCGGAGGAGACCCAGTACTTC. Encoded protein: CASSLGLAEETQYF.

The V and J genes are TRBV9 and TRBJ2-7, with 7 nucleotides matching TRBD1. CDR1 and CDR2 from the germline V gene are SGDLS and YYNGEE. CDR3 length: 14 residues. V was clipped by 0 bases and J by 2 bases; unmatched bases: 2. The CDR3 loop reads CASSVGQGAYEQYF. The CDR3 coding sequence is TGTGCCAGCAGCGTAGGTCAGGGGGCCTACGAGCAGTACTTC.

Only one count was recorded for this clone. The V call is TRBV9, the J call TRBJ2-7; weak D call: TRBD2 (6 bases). From germline, CDR1 is SGDLS and CDR2 YYNGEE. The CDR3 loop spans 14 amino acids. V dropped 4 bases and J dropped 4 bases, with 15 bases sitting between them. The chain's CDR3 is CASSSGQGMYEQYF. The DNA for the CDR3 is TGTGCCAGCAGCAGCGGGCAGGGAATGTACGAGCAGTACTTC.

Note on this clone: A junction end diverges from the germline sequence, so it may reflect a read error. V is TRBV7-7 and J is TRBJ2-5; a weak D match, TRBD2 (6 bases). The CDR3 runs to 14 residues. Germline assignment: CDR1 SSHAT and CDR2 FNYEAQ (reference sequence). The CDR3 DNA reads TGTGCTAGCAGCTTGGGCGGTGCGGGGGAGACCCAGTACTTC. As protein: CASSLGGAGETQYF.

The chain is built from TRBV19 and TRBJ2-3; D may match TRBD1 or TRBD2 (6 bases each). Germline CDR1 LNHDA, CDR2 SQIVND (reference sequence). CDR3 size: 14 residues. V lost 3 bases to trimming and J lost 6 bases, with 13 bases between them. CDR3 sequence reads: CASSISGGEDTQYF. CDR3 in DNA: TGTGCCAGTAGTATTTCCGGGGGCGAGGATACGCAGTATTTT.

The genes are TRBV12-3 or TRBV12-4 and TRBJ2-7; TRBD2 is a possible D gene (5 bases). V gave up 1 base and J gave up 6 bases, with 10 bases separating them. The CDR3 is 13 residues long. CDR3 residues: CASSLGHEGEQYF. For the CDR3, the DNA is TGTGCCAGCAGTTTAGGTCATGAGGGCGAGCAGTACTTC.